Given below is one T cell receptor beta chain in context. Its antigen remains unknown. These data originate in a study of T cell responses to AZD1222 COVID-19 vaccine. The data were produced by immunoSEQ multiplex PCR, yet TCRdb's version contains in-frame clones alone and is incomplete. The repertoire has roughly 120,000 clones, around 89% of them found once; the top ten carry less than 4%. This CDR3 has 15 residues. CDR1 is LNHDA and CDR2 is SQIVND in the germline V gene (reference sequence). V shed 10 bases and J shed 1 base, with 19 bases lying between them. Findings of the study overall: CD4 TCRs covered the whole spike, strongest at regions 160-218 and 743-854.

The rearrangement links TRBV19 to TRBJ1-2; D is ambiguous. Sequenced material: peripheral blood, taken 28 days after the second AZD1222 dose. The receptor was isolated from an adult who received the AZD1222 COVID-19 vaccine. The CDR3 sequence is CATSSGKILNYGYTF. The DNA for the CDR3 is TGTGCCACCTCCTCGGGGAAAATTCTTAACTATGGCTACACCTTC.